This T cell receptor beta chain was sequenced during a study of T cells in Graves' hyperthyroidism and ophthalmopathy. Per germline, CDR1 SGDLS and CDR2 YYNGEE. With 4 bases clipped from V and 6 bases from J, the junction kept 8 bases outside the gene matches. CDR3 length equals 17 residues. Amplification of TCR beta CDR3 regions used RNA as the template. Primed by the HTBI set, a first-round RT-PCR was run on the TCR CDR3. TCRdb ran MiXCR on the multiplex PCR reads and lists one entry per CDR3 protein. The sample gives over 700,000 distinct CDR3 sequences, roughly 20% of which show up once; over 15% is in the top ten. This clonotype was picked up a small number of times. Its specificity is not known. Study results and limitations: The model forecast ophthalmopathy, anticipating it by a median 6.5 months before onset.

The blood sample predates any ophthalmopathy symptoms, coming from first hyperthyroidism diagnosis. PBMCs came from around 9.7 ml fresh peripheral blood. V usage is TRBV9 and J usage is TRBJ1-6, with 12 bases lining up with TRBD1. The sequence came from a woman aged 45-65 years with Graves' hyperthyroidism that later progressed to Graves' ophthalmopathy. Sequencing was carried out using blood. The DNA of the CDR3 is TGTGCCAGCAGCACACCGGGACAGGGGGCCGGTAATTCACCCCTCCACTTT. Protein sequence: CASSTPGQGAGNSPLHF.